Below, 14 T cell receptor beta chains from the same sample are listed, as sequenced in a study of T cells in Graves' hyperthyroidism and ophthalmopathy (dated by TCRdb to the late 2010s). Receptors were amplified or captured by multiplex PCR. Sequencing took place on an Illumina HiSeq 2000. The TCR beta CDR3 regions were amplified from RNA transcripts. The first round of RT-PCR for the TCR CDR3 was performed with the HTBI primer set and the Qiagen OneStep RT-PCR kit. The public reads were run again by TCRdb, first through fastp at Q25 and then through MiXCR, and only productive beta chains were kept. A single entry per CDR3 protein holds the most common genes and DNA from its merged rows. In this sample the table shows fewer than 55,000 distinct CDR3 sequences, roughly half of which occur a single time. The ten most abundant clones make up more than 30% of the sample. The sample taken for sequencing was peripheral blood or thyroid tissue (not recorded which). The source of these receptors is a young man with Graves' hyperthyroidism.

Only one count was recorded for this clonotype. This may stem from a read error, because a much larger clone lies one nucleotide away. The gene calls are TRBV7-2 and TRBJ1-2; D unresolved. This CDR3 contains 13 residues. CDR1 and CDR2 (germline): SGHTA, FQGNSA. This CDR3 reads CASSNTEGSGHTF. CDR3 bases: TGTGCCAGCAGTAACACCGAGGGATCTGGCCACACCTTC.

This clonotype was seen just once. V gene TRBV20-1 combines with J gene TRBJ2-5, with 11 bases matching TRBD2. The V segment lost 3 bases and the J segment 1 base; nucleotides outside the gene matches: 7. The germline gives CDR1 DFQATT, CDR2 SNEGSKA (reference sequence). This CDR3 is 16 amino acids long. In DNA form, the CDR3 reads TGCAGTGCTAGCGCGACTAGCGGGATAAGCCAAGAGACCCAGTACTTC. Amino acids: CSASATSGISQETQYF.

The chain has TRBV11-2 and TRBJ1-2, with unresolved D. Germline V gene lookup returns CDR1 SGHAT and CDR2 FQNNGV. The V gene lost 0 bases and the J gene lost 2 bases, with 7 bases spanning the gap. The CDR3 totals 14 residues. CDR3 protein: CASSLDRPNYGYTF. Written as DNA, the CDR3 is TGTGCCAGCAGCTTAGACCGGCCCAACTATGGCTACACCTTC.

The sample holds many counts of this clonotype. The chain joins TRBV29-1 to TRBJ2-5; 13 bases fit TRBD2. The CDR3 covers 15 residues. CDR1 and CDR2 from the germline V gene are SQVTM and ANQGSEA. The ends lost 6 bases at V and 5 bases at J; junction bases unmatched: 9. The CDR3 loop reads CSVRPGTSGAETQYF. The CDR3 DNA reads TGCAGCGTGAGGCCCGGGACTAGCGGGGCGGAGACCCAGTACTTC.

This clonotype was found many times. The V and J genes are TRBV7-2 and TRBJ2-3; TRBD2 agrees at 12 bases. Trimming took 4 bases from V and 2 from J; bases not matched to a gene: 10. Germline values: CDR1 SGHTA, CDR2 FQGNSA. The CDR3 covers 18 residues. The CDR3 loop is CASSSRGLAGRNTDTQYF. The CDR3 nucleotides read TGTGCCAGCAGCTCTCGAGGACTAGCGGGGCGCAACACAGATACGCAGTATTTT.

With regard to this clonotype: This CDR3 is missing its conserved last phenylalanine or tryptophan, likely due to a read error. V gene TRBV7-8 combines with J gene TRBJ2-7; 8 bases agree with TRBD2. The V gene's germline CDR1 is SGHVS and CDR2 FQNEAQ. V dropped 6 bases and J dropped 7; count of bases not matched to a gene: 11. The CDR3 covers 14 residues. Here the CDR3 reads CASSPIGGAREQYL. CDR3 bases: TGTGCCAGCAGTCCCATCGGGGGGGCGCGTGAGCAGTACCTC.

V usage is TRBV7-9 and J usage is TRBJ1-2; TRBD1 matches at 8 bases. Looked up from germline, CDR1 is SEHNR and CDR2 is FQNEAQ (reference sequence). J gave up 6 bases and V 5 bases, and 8 bases lay outside the gene matches. The CDR3 sequence is 14 residues long. DNA for the CDR3: TGTGCCAGCAGCCGGGGACAGGTGGGCGATGGCTACACCTTC. It codes for CASSRGQVGDGYTF. Together with reference TRBV7-9 and TRBJ1-2, the CDR3 gives the full variable domain: DTGVSQNPRHKITKRGQNVTFRCDPISEHNRLYWYRQTLGQGPEFLTYFQNEAQLEKSRLLSDRFSAERPKGSFSTLEIQRTEQGDSAMYLCASSRGQVGDGYTFGSGTRLTVV.

This rearrangement joins TRBV20-1 to TRBJ2-7; TRBD1 matches at 7 bases. CDR1 and CDR2 from the germline V gene are DFQATT and SNEGSKA (reference sequence). V lost 7 bases, J lost 1 base, and 1 base stayed unmatched. The CDR3 loop spans 11 amino acids. DNA for the CDR3: TGCAGTGGGGGACAGTCCTACGAGCAGTACTTC. Amino acid sequence: CSGGQSYEQYF.

The chain couples TRBV5-1 to TRBJ2-5; TRBD1 aligns across 8 bases. V dropped 5 bases and J dropped 2; count of bases not matched to a gene: 5. The V gene's germline CDR1 is SGHRS and CDR2 YFSETQ. The CDR3 contains 14 residues. CDR3 nucleotides: TGCGCCAGCAGACCCGGGACAGGACAAGAGACCCAGTACTTC. Translated, it gives CASRPGTGQETQYF.

J is TRBJ1-1 and V is TRBV5-1; D uncertain. The CDR3 is 13 residues long. CDR1 is SGHRS, CDR2 YFSETQ, per germline. Trimming stripped 7 bases from V and 0 bases from J, with 10 bases between. DNA of the CDR3: TGCGCCAGCTCGGCCGACATGAACACTGAAGCTTTCTTT. This sequence encodes CASSADMNTEAFF.

This chain links TRBV20-1 with TRBJ2-7, with D perhaps TRBD1 or TRBD2 (5 bases each). The CDR3 runs to 14 residues. V was shortened by 0 bases and J by 4 bases, with 13 bases between the two germline ends. CDR1 and CDR2 (germline): DFQATT, SNEGSKA (reference sequence). CDR3 residues: CSARDLGESYEQYF. For the CDR3, the DNA is TGCAGTGCTAGAGATCTGGGGGAGTCTTACGAGCAGTACTTC.

This clonotype was detected only once. V and J are TRBV15 and TRBJ1-1; TRBD1 is a possible D gene (6 bases). The CDR3 spans 16 residues. The germline V gene has CDR1 LNHNV and CDR2 YYDKDF (reference sequence). Deletions cut 3 bases from V and 4 bases from J, with 18 bases between. The CDR3 nucleotides read TGTGCCACCAGCAGCCAAGTCGGGACAAGCACCACTGAAGCTTTCTTT. It codes for CATSSQVGTSTTEAFF.

The chain employs TRBV5-1 and TRBJ2-1, with unresolved D. Between the trimmed V and J ends, which lost 4 bases and 2 bases, there was a span of 19 bases. CDR3 size: 17 residues. Germline CDR1 reads SGHRS; CDR2 reads YFSETQ. The CDR3 region is CASSAPIQGSAYNEQFF. In DNA, the CDR3 is TGCGCCAGCAGCGCCCCAATCCAAGGGTCGGCCTACAATGAGCAGTTCTTC.

Notes on this clonotype: One end of the junction is discordant with germline, which a read error may explain. This CDR3 is CTSSLSGEQYF. The CDR3 DNA reads as TGTACCAGCAGCTTGTCTGGCGAGCAGTACTTC. The chain joins TRBV5-4 to TRBJ2-7, with D unclear. Germline V gives CDR1 SGHNT, CDR2 YYREEE (reference sequence). The length of the CDR3 is 11 residues. Full variable domain (remainder filled in from reference TRBV5-4 and TRBJ2-7): ETGVTQSPTHLIKTRGQQVTLRCSSQSGHNTVSWYQQALGQGPQFIFQYYREEENGRGNFPPRFSGLQFPNYSSELNVNALELDDSALYLCTSSLSGEQYFGPGTRLTVT.